This TCR beta chain was captured in a study of T-cell memory formation after mild COVID-19. Study summary: Largely donor-specific sequence clusters came from two donors.

Study-level findings and limits: Cross-reactive memory seemingly joined, as some responding clones were found in pre-infection memory. Day 15 to 85 contractors were CD4/CD8 balanced; later expanders leaned CD4+. Mainly in CM and EM were contracting CD4+ clones; CD8+ were in EMRA.

TCRdb re-called the 5' RACE reads through MiXCR, storing one row per CDR3 protein. The sample has some 450,000 distinct CDR3 sequences; 18% are singletons. Germline CDR1 MGHRA, CDR2 YSYEKL. Trimming removed 4 bases from V and 1 base from J, with 8 bases in between. The CDR3 consists of 13 residues. Turning to this clonotype: Its target is not known.

This TCR was recovered from a man between 18 and 29 years old who had mild COVID-19 (a few samples of this study predate the infection). Cell type and time point are not known. Sequenced material: PBMCs or a T cell subset sorted from them (not recorded which). V usage is TRBV4-1 and J usage is TRBJ2-7, with TRBD2 as a possible D gene (5 bases). CDR3 sequence: CASSRRTSYEQYF. CDR3 nucleotide sequence: TGCGCCAGCAGCCGACGGACTTCCTACGAGCAGTACTTC.